Listed below are T cell receptor beta chains from one sample, sequenced in a study of T cells in Graves' hyperthyroidism and ophthalmopathy. TCRdb re-called the multiplex PCR reads with MiXCR, one entry per CDR3 protein. The sample records some 500,000 distinct CDR3 sequences, around 15% being singletons. The sample taken for sequencing was blood. All receptors derive from a woman under 30 with Graves' hyperthyroidism. Both conserved end residues are part of each CDR3. Fields, in order: clone size, V gene, D gene, J gene, CDR3 protein, CDR3 DNA. D genes are given only for firm matches. The listing skips clone size in some rows; elsewhere it reads once, few, many or a size class.

>many|TRBV28|NA|TRBJ1-2
CASSFLGRGAGNGYTF
TGTGCCAGCAGTTTTCTGGGGAGAGGGGCCGGGAATGGCTACACCTTC
>many|TRBV12-3/TRBV12-4|NA|TRBJ2-7
CASSTAERVEQYF
TGTGCCAGCAGCACCGCAGAACGTGTAGAGCAGTACTTC
>NA|TRBV5-1|NA|TRBJ2-7
CASGSPPYEQYF
TGCGCCAGCGGGTCTCCCCCCTACGAGCAGTACTTC
>many|TRBV11-2|TRBD1|TRBJ1-2
CASSRPGTGGWGYTF
TGTGCCAGCAGCCGTCCCGGGACAGGGGGCTGGGGCTACACCTTC
>few|TRBV5-1|NA|TRBJ1-1
CASRVVFKLNTEAFF
TGCGCCAGCAGGGTAGTTTTTAAACTGAACACTGAAGCTTTCTTT
>many|TRBV5-1|NA|TRBJ2-5
CASSFGGVGETQYF
TGCGCCAGCAGCTTCGGCGGAGTTGGGGAGACCCAGTACTTC
>many|TRBV28|NA|TRBJ2-5
CASSLGGPPLGETQYF
TGTGCCAGCAGTTTGGGCGGGCCTCCCCTAGGAGAGACCCAGTACTTC
>NA|TRBV27|TRBD2|TRBJ2-1
CASRLTSGRTVYEQFF
TGTGCCAGCAGGCTTACTAGCGGGAGAACTGTTTATGAGCAGTTCTTC
>few|TRBV7-9|NA|TRBJ1-1
CASSSATVQNTEAFF
TGTGCCAGCAGCTCAGCGACAGTGCAGAACACTGAAGCTTTCTTT
>few|TRBV7-4|NA|TRBJ2-3
CASSCPYRAGSSTDTQYF
TGTGCCAGCAGCTGCCCCTATCGGGCCGGCTCTAGCACAGATACGCAGTATTTT
>NA|TRBV14|NA|TRBJ1-1
CASSQEVRMNTEAFF
TGTGCCAGCAGCCAAGAAGTCAGGATGAACACTGAAGCTTTCTTT
>many|TRBV19|NA|TRBJ2-7
CASSPGSGYYEQYF
TGTGCCAGTAGTCCCGGTTCGGGGTACTACGAGCAGTACTTC
>many|TRBV7-2|TRBD1|TRBJ1-4
CASSIPGGGGEKLFF
TGTGCCAGCAGCATTCCAGGGGGCGGCGGTGAAAAACTGTTTTTT
>many|TRBV29-1|TRBD1|TRBJ2-7
CSAWTGKYEQYF
TGCAGCGCCTGGACAGGCAAGTACGAGCAGTACTTC
>many|TRBV11-3|NA|TRBJ1-1
CASSLIRNTEAFF
TGTGCCAGCAGCTTGATCCGGAACACTGAAGCTTTCTTT
>few|TRBV5-1|NA|TRBJ2-5
CASSVSARTDKETQYF
TGTGCCAGCAGCGTATCAGCGCGTACGGATAAAGAGACCCAGTACTTC
>many|TRBV20-1|NA|TRBJ2-2
CSAKTANTGELFF
TGCAGTGCCAAGACAGCGAACACCGGGGAGCTGTTTTTT
>NA|TRBV6-2/TRBV6-3|TRBD2|TRBJ2-2
CASSYSGLLAGTSGDGELFF
TGTGCCAGCAGTTACTCGGGGCTCCTAGCGGGAACCTCGGGGGACGGGGAGCTGTTTTTT
>many|TRBV5-1|NA|TRBJ2-2
CASSFRAPSLRLTGELFF
TGCGCCAGCAGCTTCCGGGCCCCTTCTTTAAGGTTGACCGGGGAGCTGTTTTTT
>many|TRBV10-3|NA|TRBJ2-2
CAISERAANTGELFF
TGTGCCATCAGTGAGAGAGCGGCCAACACCGGGGAGCTGTTTTTT
>NA|TRBV5-1|NA|TRBJ1-1
CASSFRVGTTEAFF
TGCGCCAGCAGCTTCAGGGTTGGGACCACTGAAGCTTTCTTT
>NA|TRBV5-1|TRBD2|TRBJ2-5
CASSPTRGLAGEETQYF
TGCGCCAGCAGCCCTACACGGGGATTAGCGGGAGAAGAGACCCAGTACTTC
>many|TRBV5-6|NA|TRBJ2-7
CASSLQVSYEQYF
TGTGCCAGCAGCTTGCAAGTATCCTACGAGCAGTACTTC
>few|TRBV24-1|NA|TRBJ2-2
CATSDPRGIGTGELFF
TGTGCCACCAGTGATCCCAGGGGAATTGGCACCGGGGAGCTGTTTTTT
>many|TRBV5-1|NA|TRBJ2-2
CASSLESRDTGELFF
TGCGCCAGCAGCTTGGAGTCGAGAGACACCGGGGAGCTGTTTTTT
>NA|TRBV15|TRBD1|TRBJ1-5
CATSRGGTVNQPQHF
TGTGCCACCAGCAGAGGCGGGACAGTTAATCAGCCCCAGCATTTT
>many|TRBV7-3|NA|TRBJ2-2
CASSPPGLFGELFF
TGTGCCAGCAGCCCCCCGGGACTGTTCGGGGAGCTGTTTTTT
>NA|TRBV6-1|NA|TRBJ1-2
CASSESPGPSYGYTF
TGTGCCAGCAGTGAATCTCCAGGACCTAGCTATGGCTACACCTTC
>few|TRBV9|NA|TRBJ2-7
CASSEEGGIAYEQYF
TGTGCCAGCAGCGAAGAAGGGGGGATCGCCTACGAGCAGTACTTC
>few|TRBV30|TRBD1|TRBJ2-7
CAWSVDRGVIAPYEQYF
TGTGCCTGGAGTGTCGACAGGGGGGTTATCGCGCCTTACGAGCAGTACTTC
>many|TRBV5-8|NA|TRBJ2-5
CASSSGTSLETQYF
TGTGCCAGCAGTTCGGGTACTAGTCTGGAGACCCAGTACTTC
>many|TRBV12-3/TRBV12-4|NA|TRBJ2-3
CASSRRGSDTQYF
TGTGCCAGCAGCCGCCGCGGGTCAGATACGCAGTATTTT
>many|TRBV18|NA|TRBJ1-4
CASSPPTEFGKLFF
TGTGCCAGCTCACCACCGACAGAGTTTGGAAAACTGTTTTTT
>many|TRBV9|NA|TRBJ1-1
CASSVGTAFEAFF
TGTGCCAGCAGCGTCGGGACGGCGTTTGAAGCTTTCTTT
>many|TRBV20-1|NA|TRBJ1-1
CSARAVPPVYAFF
TGCAGTGCTAGAGCTGTGCCGCCAGTCTATGCTTTCTTT
>few|TRBV11-2|NA|TRBJ2-4
CASSLGRQTKNIQYF
TGTGCCAGCAGCCTAGGGCGACAAACTAAAAACATTCAGTACTTC
>NA|TRBV6-1|TRBD1|TRBJ1-1
CASRDRTGPMNTEAFF
TGTGCCAGCAGAGACCGGACAGGGCCAATGAACACTGAAGCTTTCTTT
>many|TRBV27|TRBD1|TRBJ1-5
CASSSRQGSGQPQHF
TGTGCCAGCAGTTCACGACAGGGATCTGGACAGCCCCAGCATTTT
>many|TRBV2|NA|TRBJ1-6
CASSEAIGSYNSPLHF
TGTGCCAGCAGTGAAGCGATAGGCTCCTATAATTCACCCCTCCACTTT
>many|TRBV3-1|NA|TRBJ1-1
CASSHGQGEAFF
TGTGCCAGCAGCCATGGGCAGGGTGAAGCTTTCTTT
>many|TRBV5-1|TRBD2|TRBJ2-1
CASSPGLAVNEQFF
TGCGCCAGCAGCCCCGGACTAGCGGTCAATGAGCAGTTCTTC